The 20 T cell receptor beta chains in this list originate from one sample, sequenced in a study of cytomegalovirus exposure and HLA in healthy donors. 13 Jbeta primers and 60 Vbeta primers were used for the PCR. Sequenced by immunoSEQ multiplex PCR; TCRdb stores in-frame clones only, minus some. In the table there are about 43,000 clones, 51% of which are singletons. Sequenced sample: PBMCs. The receptor set was obtained from a man between 60 and 70 years old in good health and CMV-seronegative.

The sample holds one count of this clone. V usage is TRBV5-4 and J usage is TRBJ2-1; 9 bases fit TRBD2. Germline V lookup: CDR1 SGHNT, CDR2 YYREEE (reference sequence). V lost 4 bases to trimming and J lost 5 bases; unmatched junction nucleotides: 13. The CDR3 loop spans 17 amino acids. As DNA, the CDR3 is TGTGCCAGCAGCCGAGGGGGCGGGAGGGCTCTGAACAATGAGCAGTTCTTC. Amino acid sequence: CASSRGGGRALNNEQFF.

The V and J genes are TRBV5-4 and TRBJ2-3, with 7 positions matching TRBD2. V dropped 3 bases and J dropped 0; count of bases not matched to a gene: 4. This CDR3 is built from 15 residues. In germline, CDR1 is SGHNT, CDR2 YYREEE (reference sequence). This chain's CDR3 is CASSYGGSSTDTQYF. The CDR3 nucleotides read TGTGCCAGCAGCTACGGCGGGAGTAGCACAGATACGCAGTATTTT.

This clone was seen once. The V gene is TRBV5-1, the J gene TRBJ2-7; D is possibly TRBD2 (6 bases). There are 13 residues in the CDR3. Germline CDR1 SGHRS, CDR2 YFSETQ. With 0 bases removed from V and 6 bases from J, the gap between germline ends came to 10 bases. CDR3 sequence: CASSLGRASEQYF. The DNA of the CDR3 is TGCGCCAGCAGCTTGGGGAGGGCGTCCGAGCAGTACTTC.

The chain recombines TRBV7-6 with TRBJ1-2; D not certain. Germline lookup yields CDR1 SGHVS and CDR2 FNYEAQ. With 5 bases removed from V and 5 bases from J, the gap between germline ends came to 12 bases. The CDR3 runs to 13 residues. The CDR3 region is CASSPDGKYGYTF. CDR3 nucleotides: TGTGCCAGCAGCCCTGACGGGAAGTATGGCTACACCTTC.

This clone was counted a few times. The V and J genes are TRBV21-1 and TRBJ1-5. TRBV21-1 is reported as a pseudogene. The CDR3 sequence is 18 residues long. DNA of the CDR3: TGTGCCAGCAGCAAAGGAGGGGAGACCAGGCCTCGGGGGCAGCCCCAGCATTTT. Translated, it gives CASSKGGETRPRGQPQHF.

Of note for this clone: The junction differs from germline at one of its ends, possibly a read error. This chain connects TRBV28 to TRBJ2-7; 10 nucleotides line up with TRBD2. CDR3 length: 14 residues. CDR1 and CDR2 (germline): MDHEN, SYDVKM. The CDR3 here is CATSPQREGPEQYF. The DNA of the CDR3 is TGTGCCACCAGTCCCCAGCGGGAGGGTCCCGAGCAGTACTTC.

The V gene is TRBV13, the J gene TRBJ1-1; TRBD1 aligns across 7 bases. CDR1 is PRHDT and CDR2 is FYEKMQ in the germline V gene (reference sequence). The CDR3 is 15 amino acids. The V segment lost 3 bases and the J segment 0 bases; nucleotides outside the gene matches: 4. The CDR3 coding sequence is TGTGCCAGCAGCTTCGGACAGGCCGTGAACACTGAAGCTTTCTTT. This encodes CASSFGQAVNTEAFF.

Only a few counts were recorded for this clone. The J gene is TRBJ2-2, the V gene TRBV5-1; maybe TRBD1 (5 bases). Deletions cut 2 bases from V and 6 bases from J, with 8 bases between. Germline V gene data show CDR1 as SGHRS and CDR2 as YFSETQ. CDR3 length: 13 amino acids. CDR3 region: CASSFREAGELFF. CDR3 DNA sequence: TGCGCCAGCAGCTTCAGGGAAGCCGGGGAGCTGTTTTTT.

The rearrangement links TRBV30 to TRBJ2-7; 14 nucleotides line up with TRBD2. CDR1 is GTSNPN, CDR2 SVGIG, per germline (reference sequence). This CDR3 is 16 amino acids long. The junction had 8 bases not matched to a gene; V was cut back by 3 bases and J by 4 bases. In DNA form, the CDR3 reads TGTGCCTGGAGCAGGGGACTAGCGGGAGTTAGGTACGAGCAGTACTTC. Protein sequence: CAWSRGLAGVRYEQYF.

The chain is built from TRBV27 and TRBJ1-2, with D perhaps TRBD1 (6 bases). V gave up 5 bases and J gave up 0 bases, with 10 bases separating them. This CDR3 region has 14 residues. The germline gives CDR1 MNHEY, CDR2 SMNVEV (reference sequence). The CDR3 nucleotides are TGTGCCAGCAGTAGGACAGCGTCTAACTATGGCTACACCTTC. It specifies CASSRTASNYGYTF.

This clone was observed a few times. V and J are TRBV10-3 and TRBJ2-7; 9 nucleotides line up with TRBD1. Per germline, CDR1 ENHRY and CDR2 SYGVKD. The ends lost 1 base at V and 7 bases at J; junction bases unmatched: 11. There are 16 residues in the CDR3. This CDR3 reads CAISEWTGQGTSEQYF. The DNA of the CDR3 is TGTGCCATCAGTGAGTGGACTGGACAGGGGACTTCGGAGCAGTACTTC.

This clone has only a few counts. The CDR3 coding sequence is TGCAGCGTTGGACTCTCTGCCGATCAGCCCCAGCATTTT. Protein: CSVGLSADQPQHF. V is TRBV29-1 and J is TRBJ1-5, with D uncertain. Germline lookup yields CDR1 SQVTM and CDR2 ANQGSEA. The CDR3 contains 13 residues. V lost 4 bases and J lost 5, with 12 bases in between. The whole variable domain, remainder taken from reference TRBV29-1 and TRBJ1-5, is SAVISQKPSRDICQRGTSLTIQCQVDSQVTMMFWYRQQPGQSLTLIATANQGSEATYESGFVIDKFPISRPNLTFSTLTVSNMSPEDSSIYLCSVGLSADQPQHFGDGTRLSIL.

This chain joins TRBV30 and TRBJ1-2; 10 positions agree with TRBD1. J gave up 4 bases and V 4 bases, and 3 bases lay outside the gene matches. Germline V CDR1 and CDR2: GTSNPN, SVGIG (reference sequence). This CDR3 is built from 13 residues. The CDR3 region is CAWKTGGGYGYTF. The CDR3 DNA is TGTGCCTGGAAGACAGGGGGCGGCTATGGCTACACCTTC.

The chain couples TRBV5-1 to TRBJ2-7; D uncertain. From germline, CDR1 is SGHRS and CDR2 YFSETQ. The CDR3 has 13 residues. V was pared by 0 bases and J by 1 base, with 5 bases between. CDR3 region: CASSLVLSYEQYF. The DNA for the CDR3 is TGCGCCAGCAGCTTGGTACTATCCTACGAGCAGTACTTC.

The genes are TRBV29-1 and TRBJ2-2; no clear D gene. CDR1 and CDR2 (germline): SQVTM, ANQGSEA. This CDR3 has 13 amino acids. The germline V and J ends were trimmed by 5 bases and 2 bases, with 9 bases remaining between them. CDR3 amino acids: CSVRAYNTGELFF. The CDR3, as DNA: TGCAGCGTTCGCGCGTATAACACCGGGGAGCTGTTTTTT.

A word on this clone: The sample contains more than one DNA sequence encoding this CDR3. In DNA, the CDR3 is TGTGCCAGCAGCTCGCGGGGGGGAAGCTCCTACGAGCAGTACTTC. Its translation: CASSSRGGSSYEQYF. The chain joins TRBV7-2 to TRBJ2-7, with 9 nucleotides matching TRBD2. The CDR3 sequence is 15 residues long. The trim removed 4 bases at V and 0 bases at J, leaving 4 bases unmatched. Germline CDR1 is SGHTA and CDR2 is FQGNSA.

This clone was counted only a few times. The rearrangement links TRBV4-2 to TRBJ1-3; D is ambiguous. The V gene's germline CDR1 is LGHNA and CDR2 YNFKEQ. This CDR3 contains 15 residues. Trimming took 1 base from V and 0 from J, leaving 7 bases between them. CDR3 nucleotide sequence: TGTGCCAGCAGCCAAGGGCGGGACTCTGGAAACACCATATATTTT. This codes for CASSQGRDSGNTIYF.

The rearrangement joins TRBV4-2 to TRBJ1-5; 7 nucleotides agree with TRBD1. CDR3 length equals 16 residues. The V gene end was trimmed by 1 base and the J gene end by 2 bases; junction bases not matched to a gene: 5. Germline CDR1 and CDR2: LGHNA and YNFKEQ. CDR3 bases: TGTGCCAGCAGCCAAGCAGTAGGGACAGGCAATCAGCCCCAGCATTTT. Amino acid sequence: CASSQAVGTGNQPQHF.

This chain uses TRBV7-6 with TRBJ1-1, with 7 bases lining up with TRBD1. Per germline, CDR1 SGHVS and CDR2 FNYEAQ. V was clipped by 2 bases and J by 2 bases; unmatched bases: 14. The CDR3 totals 18 residues. CDR3 region: CASSLRGQAAGSNTEAFF. The CDR3 DNA reads TGTGCCAGCAGCTTACGCGGACAGGCCGCGGGGTCAAACACTGAAGCTTTCTTT.

The genes are TRBV10-1 and TRBJ2-4, with D possibly matching TRBD2 (6 bases). Germline V gene data show CDR1 as WNHNN and CDR2 as SYGVQD (reference sequence). The V end lost 0 bases, the J end lost 9 bases, and 12 bases lay between the germline ends. The CDR3 loop spans 14 amino acids. This CDR3 reads CASSESAGYSIQYF. Written as DNA, the CDR3 is TGCGCCAGCAGTGAGTCTGCGGGATATAGCATTCAGTACTTC.